Below are 19 T cell receptor beta chains sequenced from a single sample in a study of CD8 T cells in ankylosing spondylitis. Regarding the study as a whole: Made up of about eight highly homologous variants, a TCR beta motif appeared characteristic of ankylosing spondylitis blood.

TCRdb re-called the 5' RACE reads through MiXCR, storing one row per CDR3 protein. Altogether about 800,000 distinct CDR3 sequences are present, around 11% being singletons, with the ten largest covering 0.45% to 0.6%. These receptors lack a known antigen. The specimen was blood, either unsorted or a sorted T cell fraction (not recorded which). Receptors were obtained from a male donor with ankylosing spondylitis.

This rearrangement joins TRBV7-2 to TRBJ2-1; D ambiguous. The CDR3 has 14 amino acids. CDR1 and CDR2 from the germline V gene are SGHTA and FQGNSA. V shed 1 base and J shed 7 bases, with 11 bases lying between them. The CDR3 protein is CASSLGLHSNEQFF. The CDR3 DNA follows: TGTGCCAGCAGCTTAGGGCTACATTCTAATGAGCAGTTCTTC.

This clonotype was counted at least ten times. V gene TRBV29-1 combines with J gene TRBJ2-3, with D possibly matching TRBD2 (5 bases). Germline CDR1 reads SQVTM; CDR2 reads ANQGSEA. This CDR3 is 14 amino acids long. Trimming pared 7 bases from V and 2 bases from J, leaving 16 bases between. In nucleotides, the CDR3 is TGCAGCGCCCAGCCGGACTTGTACACAGATACGCAGTATTTT. Translating it yields CSAQPDLYTDTQYF.

This clonotype was seen many times. V usage is TRBV20-1 and J usage is TRBJ2-5; 9 positions match TRBD2. The ends lost 8 bases at V and 6 bases at J; junction bases unmatched: 16. This CDR3 has 15 residues. Germline V CDR1 and CDR2: DFQATT, SNEGSKA (reference sequence). The CDR3 DNA is TGCAGTACAAACTTCCTCGGGACTAGCCTGAAGACCCAGTACTTC. Protein: CSTNFLGTSLKTQYF.

The V call is TRBV7-2, the J call TRBJ2-1; 8 bases map to TRBD2. The length of the CDR3 is 15 residues. CDR1 and CDR2 from the germline V gene are SGHTA and FQGNSA. The J segment lost 3 bases and the V segment lost 8 bases, leaving 9 bases of the junction unmatched. The CDR3 region is CASSLAGGVYNEQFF. The DNA of the CDR3 is TGTGCCAGCTCATTAGCCGGGGGGGTCTACAATGAGCAGTTCTTC. Looking up the rest from reference TRBV7-2 and TRBJ2-1 gives the full variable domain: GAGVSQSPSNKVTEKGKDVELRCDPISGHTALYWYRQSLGQGLEFLIYFQGNSAPDKSGLPSDRFSAERTGGSVSTLTIQRTQQEDSAVYLCASSLAGGVYNEQFFGPGTRLTVL.

This clonotype was picked up a small number of times. The J gene is TRBJ2-1, the V gene TRBV20-1; 8 positions agree with TRBD2. CDR3 size: 16 residues. CDR1 DFQATT and CDR2 SNEGSKA come from the germline V gene (reference sequence). V dropped 1 base and J dropped 7; count of bases not matched to a gene: 12. The CDR3 here is CSARVALPGLVNEQFF. The CDR3 region has the DNA TGCAGTGCTAGAGTCGCATTACCGGGACTAGTTAATGAGCAGTTCTTC.

This clonotype appeared a few times. J is TRBJ1-2 and V is TRBV12-3 or TRBV12-4; TRBD1 might be the D (5 bases). Trimming took off 7 bases at V and 6 bases at J, with 15 bases between the two ends. CDR3 length: 13 residues. Here the CDR3 DNA reads TGTGCCAGCACAAGACAGCTCGTGGATGGCTACACCTTC. Translated, it gives CASTRQLVDGYTF.

This clonotype was counted many times. V gene TRBV7-8 combines with J gene TRBJ2-2; 8 bases map to TRBD2. With 2 bases clipped from V and 7 bases from J, the junction kept 6 bases outside the gene matches. This CDR3 has 15 amino acids. The germline gives CDR1 SGHVS, CDR2 FQNEAQ. The CDR3 DNA reads as TGTGCCAGCAGCTTATTTCCAGCGGGAGTCGGGGAGCTGTTTTTT. Encoded protein: CASSLFPAGVGELFF.

The chain has TRBV5-4 and TRBJ2-1; unclear D gene. The CDR3 spans 13 residues. CDR1 SGHNT and CDR2 YYREEE come from the germline V gene (reference sequence). V lost 2 bases to trimming and J lost 7 bases, with 10 bases between them. CDR3 loop: CASSLLERNEQFF. The CDR3 DNA sequence: TGTGCCAGCAGCTTATTAGAGAGGAATGAGCAGTTCTTC.

This clonotype was counted ten times or more. The chain carries TRBV6-2 or TRBV6-3 and TRBJ2-7; 8 nucleotides align to TRBD2. Germline V lookup: CDR1 MNHEY, CDR2 SVGEGT. The CDR3 is made up of 14 amino acids. The V gene end was trimmed by 6 bases and the J gene end by 3 bases; junction bases not matched to a gene: 7. The CDR3 sequence: CASSPGGEIYEQYF. The CDR3 DNA reads as TGTGCCAGCAGCCCGGGGGGGGAGATCTACGAGCAGTACTTC.

V gene TRBV5-1 combines with J gene TRBJ2-7; 9 nucleotides align to TRBD2. V lost 5 bases to trimming and J lost 5 bases; unmatched junction nucleotides: 14. This CDR3 contains 16 residues. In germline, CDR1 is SGHRS, CDR2 YFSETQ. CDR3 region: CASSGEWGTSSHEQYF. CDR3 in DNA: TGCGCCAGCAGTGGGGAATGGGGGACTAGCTCGCACGAGCAGTACTTC.

The chain has TRBV4-2 and TRBJ2-7, with a possible D match to TRBD1 (5 bases). CDR3 length: 16 residues. V was clipped by 4 bases and J by 0 bases, with 16 bases between them. Germline assignment: CDR1 LGHNA and CDR2 YNFKEQ. Here the CDR3 reads CASSPAAGQSSYEQYF. CDR3 nucleotide sequence: TGTGCCAGCAGCCCGGCCGCAGGGCAGTCCTCCTACGAGCAGTACTTC.

This clonotype was counted a few times. This chain connects TRBV6-5 to TRBJ1-6, with no clear D. The germline V gene has CDR1 MNHEY and CDR2 SVGAGI. Deletions cut 4 bases from V and 3 bases from J, with 16 bases between. The CDR3 covers 17 residues. CDR3 residues: CASSSSFGLGYNSPLHF. DNA of the CDR3: TGTGCCAGCAGTTCCTCGTTCGGGTTAGGCTATAATTCACCCCTCCACTTT.

This clonotype has just a few counts. This chain joins TRBV6-1 and TRBJ2-2; the D is unclear. V gave up 6 bases and J gave up 4 bases, with 12 bases separating them. The germline gives CDR1 MNHNS, CDR2 SASEGT. CDR3 size: 14 residues. The CDR3 coding sequence is TGTGCCAGCAGGTCATTTGTGGGCACCGGGGAGCTGTTTTTT. Translating it yields CASRSFVGTGELFF.

Many counts were recorded for this clonotype. The chain links TRBV20-1 to TRBJ2-5, with 8 bases identical to TRBD2. Germline CDR1 reads DFQATT; CDR2 reads SNEGSKA (reference sequence). V trimming: 8 bases; J trimming: 2 bases; junction bases outside the gene matches: 10. CDR3 length: 14 amino acids. CDR3 amino acids: CSTTSGNVQETQYF. The DNA for the CDR3 is TGCAGTACAACTAGCGGTAACGTTCAAGAGACCCAGTACTTC.

The chain carries TRBV9 and TRBJ2-5; D not resolved. The CDR3 has 16 residues. Per the germline V gene, CDR1 is SGDLS and CDR2 is YYNGEE. Trimming cost V 0 bases and J 5 bases, with 17 bases left between them. CDR3 loop: CASSVGRTATGETQYF. The CDR3 DNA is TGTGCCAGCAGCGTAGGCCGGACCGCAACCGGTGAGACCCAGTACTTC. The entire variable domain, with the rest obtained from reference TRBV9 and TRBJ2-5, is as follows: DSGVTQTPKHLITATGQRVTLRCSPRSGDLSVYWYQQSLDQGLQFLIQYYNGEERAKGNILERFSAQQFPDLHSELNLSSLELGDSALYFCASSVGRTATGETQYFGPGTRLLVL.

This chain links TRBV18 with TRBJ1-1; D perhaps matches TRBD1 (5 bases). V was cut by 3 bases and J by 7 bases, with 12 bases left in between. This CDR3 has 13 residues. Germline-derived CDR1 and CDR2 are KGHSH and LQKENI. CDR3 DNA: TGTGCCAGCTCACCCAGCAGGGAGGATGAAGCTTTCTTT. Translation gives CASSPSREDEAFF.

The chain employs TRBV9 and TRBJ1-2; perhaps TRBD1 as D (6 bases). CDR1 is SGDLS and CDR2 is YYNGEE in the germline V gene. This CDR3 has 14 amino acids. Trimming took 3 bases from V and 1 from J, leaving 10 bases between them. In DNA form, the CDR3 reads TGTGCCAGCAGCGCTTGGGACAATAACTATGGCTACACCTTC. Amino acids: CASSAWDNNYGYTF.

The V call is TRBV5-1, the J call TRBJ1-1; 10 bases align to TRBD1. In germline, CDR1 is SGHRS, CDR2 YFSETQ. The length of the CDR3 is 14 residues. Germline trimming cut 5 bases from V and 4 bases from J; bases unmatched to any gene: 5. The CDR3 here is CASSTGTGATEAFF. CDR3 nucleotides: TGCGCCAGCAGTACCGGGACAGGGGCCACTGAAGCTTTCTTT.

V and J are TRBV9 and TRBJ2-7; possibly TRBD1 for D (6 bases). The CDR3 extends over 14 amino acids. V lost 3 bases and J lost 2, with 12 bases in between. Germline CDR1 SGDLS, CDR2 YYNGEE. The CDR3, as DNA: TGTGCCAGCAGCGCGAACGGACAGACCTACGAGCAGTACTTC. Translated, it gives CASSANGQTYEQYF. Variable domain in full (rest from reference TRBV9 and TRBJ2-7): DSGVTQTPKHLITATGQRVTLRCSPRSGDLSVYWYQQSLDQGLQFLIQYYNGEERAKGNILERFSAQQFPDLHSELNLSSLELGDSALYFCASSANGQTYEQYFGPGTRLTVT.